This TCR beta chain came from a study of technical replicates of blood from a handful of donors. The CDR3 contains 17 residues. CDR1 and CDR2 (germline): KGHSH, LQKENI. J lost 1 base, V lost 3 bases, and 11 bases had no gene match. Libraries were prepared by immunoSEQ multiplex PCR; TCRdb keeps only in-frame clonotypes and omits some of them. The table has about 71,000 clones, approximately 96% seen once. Sequenced sample: T cells isolated from PBMCs. The chain carries TRBV18 and TRBJ1-2; 7 nucleotides align to TRBD1. The origin of this receptor is a human donor in good health. For the CDR3, the DNA is TGTGCCAGCTCACCGGTCGTGGGACAGCCAATTAACTATGGCTACACCTTC. Its translation is CASSPVVGQPINYGYTF.